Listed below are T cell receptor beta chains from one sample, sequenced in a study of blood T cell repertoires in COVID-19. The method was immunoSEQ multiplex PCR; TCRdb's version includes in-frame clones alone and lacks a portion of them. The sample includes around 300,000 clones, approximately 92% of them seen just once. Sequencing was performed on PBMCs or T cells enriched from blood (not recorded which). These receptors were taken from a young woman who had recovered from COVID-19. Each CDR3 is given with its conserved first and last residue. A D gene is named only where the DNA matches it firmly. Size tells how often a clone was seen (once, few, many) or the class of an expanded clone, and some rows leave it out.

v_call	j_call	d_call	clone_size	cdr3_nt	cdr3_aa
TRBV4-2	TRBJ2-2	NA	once	TGTGCCAGCAGCCAAGAGGGGCTCCTGGACACCGGGGAGCTGTTTTTT	CASSQEGLLDTGELFF
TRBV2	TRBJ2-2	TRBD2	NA	TGTGCCAGCAGGACCAGCGGGGCGAACACCGGGGAGCTGTTTTTT	CASRTSGANTGELFF
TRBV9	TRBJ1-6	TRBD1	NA	TGTGCCAGCAGCGAGCCAGGGGGGTCAAGTGGTTCACCCCTCCACTTT	CASSEPGGSSGSPLHF
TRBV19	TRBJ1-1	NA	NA	TGTGCCAGTAGATCTGTGACAGGAGCCAACACTGAAGCTTTCTTT	CASRSVTGANTEAFF
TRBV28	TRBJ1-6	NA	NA	TGTGCCAGCAGTTTATACCGTGGGCAGGCTTCACCCCTCCACTTT	CASSLYRGQASPLHF
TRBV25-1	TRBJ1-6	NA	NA	TGTGCCAGCAGCCCTCAGGGAAGGAATTCACCCCTCCACTTT	CASSPQGRNSPLHF
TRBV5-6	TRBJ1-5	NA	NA	TGTGCCAGCAGCTTGGGACAGTTCAATCAGCCCCAGCATTTT	CASSLGQFNQPQHF
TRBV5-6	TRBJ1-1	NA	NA	TGTGCCAGCAGCTGGAGAGGGGGTACTGAAGCTTTCTTT	CASSWRGGTEAFF
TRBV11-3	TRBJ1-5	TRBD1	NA	TGTGCCAGCAGCTTAGAAGGAAACGGGACAGACTTTTATAGCAATCAGCCCCAGCATTTT	CASSLEGNGTDFYSNQPQHF
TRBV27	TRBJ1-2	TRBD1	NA	TGTGCCAGCAGTCTACAGGGGGATCGTGGCTACACCTTC	CASSLQGDRGYTF
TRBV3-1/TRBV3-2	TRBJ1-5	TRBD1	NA	TGTGCCAGCAGCCAAGACAGGGACAGTCAGCCCCAGCATTTT	CASSQDRDSQPQHF
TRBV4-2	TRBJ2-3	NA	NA	TGTGCCAGCAGCGCGGGGTCTAGCACAGATACGCAGTATTTT	CASSAGSSTDTQYF
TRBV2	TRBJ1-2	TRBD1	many	TGTGCCAGCAGGCGGGACAGGGCTAACTATGGCTACACCTTC	CASRRDRANYGYTF
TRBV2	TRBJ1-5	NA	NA	TGTGCCAGCAAGCGGGATATCAATCAGCCCCAGCATTTT	CASKRDINQPQHF
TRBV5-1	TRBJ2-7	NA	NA	TGCGCCAGCAGCTTGGATTCGGCAGGCTCCAACGAGCAGTACTTC	CASSLDSAGSNEQYF
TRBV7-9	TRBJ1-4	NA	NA	TGTGCCAGCAGCCCCACGAGCGGGGGGAGAGCTAATGAAAAACTGTTTTTT	CASSPTSGGRANEKLFF
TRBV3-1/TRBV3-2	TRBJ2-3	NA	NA	TGTGCCAGCAGCCCAGCGATGGCTTATACGCAGTATTTT	CASSPAMAYTQYF
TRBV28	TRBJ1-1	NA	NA	TGTGCCAGCAGTTCCTCAGGGACACAGAACACTGAAGCTTTCTTT	CASSSSGTQNTEAFF
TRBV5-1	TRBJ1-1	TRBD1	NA	TGCGCCAGCAGCCGTAGACAGGGTGGGGAGAACACTGAAGCTTTCTTT	CASSRRQGGENTEAFF
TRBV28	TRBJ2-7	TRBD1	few	TGTGCCATCAAGACAGGGGGCTACGAGCAGTACTTC	CAIKTGGYEQYF
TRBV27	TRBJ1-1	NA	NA	TGTGCCAGCAGTTTCAACAATCCTAACACTGAAGCTTTCTTT	CASSFNNPNTEAFF
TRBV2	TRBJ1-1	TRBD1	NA	TGTGCCAGCAGGGGGGACAGGGGGACTGAAGCTTTCTTT	CASRGDRGTEAFF
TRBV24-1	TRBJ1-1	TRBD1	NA	TGTGCCACCAGTGATACAGGGGCAAGCGCTGAAGCTTTCTTT	CATSDTGASAEAFF
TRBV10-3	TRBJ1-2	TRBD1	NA	TGTGCCATCAGCTCCTCGACAGGGGACTATGGCTACACCTTC	CAISSSTGDYGYTF
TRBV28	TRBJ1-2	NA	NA	TGTGCCAGCAGTTTAAGAGCTTATGGCTACACCTTC	CASSLRAYGYTF
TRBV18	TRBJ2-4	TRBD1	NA	TGTGCCAGCTCACCAACTGGGACAGCACTAGACATTCAGTACTTC	CASSPTGTALDIQYF
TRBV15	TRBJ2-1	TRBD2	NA	TGTGCCACCAGCAGAGATGGGGGACTAGCGGGGGGATTGCTCTACAATGAGCAGTTCTTC	CATSRDGGLAGGLLYNEQFF
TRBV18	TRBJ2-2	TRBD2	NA	TGTGCCAGCTCACCGCGGGAGGGGGCGACCACCGGGGAGCTGTTTTTT	CASSPREGATTGELFF
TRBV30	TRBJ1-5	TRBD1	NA	TGTGCCTGGGGGGACAGCGATCAGCCCCAGCATTTT	CAWGDSDQPQHF
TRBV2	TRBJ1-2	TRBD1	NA	TGTGCCAGCAGGGGGACAGCTAACTATGGCTACACCTTC	CASRGTANYGYTF
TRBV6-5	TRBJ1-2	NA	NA	TGTGCCAGCGGCGGGGGGGGCCCTTGGGGCTACACCTTC	CASGGGGPWGYTF
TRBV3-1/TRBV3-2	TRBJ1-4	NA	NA	TGTGCCAGCAGCCCGTGGGGGGGCAGGTCTAATGAAAAACTGTTTTTT	CASSPWGGRSNEKLFF
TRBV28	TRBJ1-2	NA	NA	TGTGCCAGCAGTCAGGGAATTGGCTACACCTTC	CASSQGIGYTF
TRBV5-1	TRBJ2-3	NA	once	TGCGCCAGCAGCTTGGTGGCTAGGCCGGCAGATACGCAGTATTTT	CASSLVARPADTQYF
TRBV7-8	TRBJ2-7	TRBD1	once	TGTGCCAGCAGTCAAAGGGGGGGACAGGGACCCTACGAGCAGTACTTC	CASSQRGGQGPYEQYF
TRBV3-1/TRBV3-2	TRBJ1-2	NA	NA	TGTGCCAGCAGCCAAGTGCGACCGTCGGGGGGCGTTGACGGCTACACCTTC	CASSQVRPSGGVDGYTF
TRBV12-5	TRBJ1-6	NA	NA	TGTGCTAGTGGTTTCGCAGGAGGAAATTCACCCCTCCACTTT	CASGFAGGNSPLHF
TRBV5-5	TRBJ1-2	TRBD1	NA	TGTGCCAGCAGCAATACTCCCGGGACAGGTAGCTATGGCTACACCTTC	CASSNTPGTGSYGYTF
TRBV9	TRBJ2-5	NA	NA	TGTGCCAGCAGCGCCCACGCGAGGCGGGAGACCCAGTACTTC	CASSAHARRETQYF
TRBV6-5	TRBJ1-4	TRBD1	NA	TGTGCCAGCAGTTCCCGGGACAGGGTAGGCGAAAAACTGTTTTTT	CASSSRDRVGEKLFF
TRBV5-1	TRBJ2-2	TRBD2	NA	TGCGCCAGCAGCTTGATGGAAATAACGACTAGCGGGGCGAACACCGGGGAGCTGTTTTTT	CASSLMEITTSGANTGELFF
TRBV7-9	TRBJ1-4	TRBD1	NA	TGTGCCAGCAGCTCGGGACAGCAGATGAATGAAAAACTGTTTTTT	CASSSGQQMNEKLFF
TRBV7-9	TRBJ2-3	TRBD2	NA	TGTGCCAGCGGGTCTAGGGCTAGCGGGGGGTCGGATACGCAGTATTTT	CASGSRASGGSDTQYF
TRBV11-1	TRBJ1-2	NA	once	TGTGCCAGCAGCGGGGAGGGACGGACCTATGGCTACACCTTC	CASSGEGRTYGYTF
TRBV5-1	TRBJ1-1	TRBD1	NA	TGCGCCAGCAGCCCCAGGGGACAGGGAAATACTGAAGCTTTCTTT	CASSPRGQGNTEAFF
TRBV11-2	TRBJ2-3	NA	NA	TGTGCCAGCAGCCCCCCGGGGGACAGCACAGATACGCAGTATTTT	CASSPPGDSTDTQYF
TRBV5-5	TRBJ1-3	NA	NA	TGTGCCAGCAGCTTGGATCCCGCTGCGGGAAACACCATATATTTT	CASSLDPAAGNTIYF
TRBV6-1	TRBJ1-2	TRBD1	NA	TGTGCCAGCAGTGGTCCCGGGACAGGCTTCGGGGAGATTGCCTATGGCTACACCTTC	CASSGPGTGFGEIAYGYTF
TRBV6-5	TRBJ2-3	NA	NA	TGTGCCAGCAGTCCCTGGACAAGCACAGATACGCAGTATTTT	CASSPWTSTDTQYF
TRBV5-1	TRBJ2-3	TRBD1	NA	TGCGCCAGCAGCTTGGGGACAGGGGTAGGCACAGATACGCAGTATTTT	CASSLGTGVGTDTQYF
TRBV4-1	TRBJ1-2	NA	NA	TGCGCCAGCAGCCCGGCGATAGGCAGGGTAGAAGGCTACACCTTC	CASSPAIGRVEGYTF